The 21 T cell receptor beta chains below were found in one sample sequenced in a study of blood T cell repertoires in COVID-19. Data came from immunoSEQ multiplex PCR; TCRdb stores just in-frame clones and leaves some out. The profile shows under 200,000 clones, about 84% of them singletons. The sample consisted of PBMCs or T cells enriched from blood (not recorded which). Receptors originate from a man aged 40-49 years with acute COVID-19.

The gene calls are TRBV30 and TRBJ1-2; D may be TRBD1 (6 bases). V was cut by 5 bases and J by 8 bases, with 24 bases left in between. CDR1 and CDR2 (germline): GTSNPN, SVGIG (reference sequence). There are 15 residues in the CDR3. The CDR3, as DNA: TGTGCCTGGTCGGGTAGGGGGGGAACATATTCAGGCTACACCTTC. Translating gives CAWSGRGGTYSGYTF.

The V call is TRBV15, the J call TRBJ1-2; 9 bases fit TRBD1. The length of the CDR3 is 15 residues. The V and J ends lost 3 bases and 2 bases, in that order; junction bases with no gene match: 4. Germline assignment: CDR1 LNHNV and CDR2 YYDKDF (reference sequence). In DNA, the CDR3 is TGTGCCACCAGCAGGACAGGGGGGAGGAACTATGGCTACACCTTC. It yields the protein CATSRTGGRNYGYTF.

The chain carries TRBV24-1 and TRBJ2-3; 12 bases align to TRBD2. Germline lookup yields CDR1 KGHDR and CDR2 SFDVKD. CDR3 length equals 18 residues. The ends lost 4 bases at V and 11 bases at J; junction bases unmatched: 18. CDR3 in amino acids: CATSDIPGLAGPGGRQYF. In DNA form, the CDR3 reads TGTGCCACCAGTGACATCCCGGGACTAGCGGGCCCGGGAGGGAGGCAGTATTTT.

The rearrangement joins TRBV10-3 to TRBJ2-2, with D possibly matching TRBD1 (6 bases). Germline values: CDR1 ENHRY, CDR2 SYGVKD. This CDR3 is built from 12 residues. Trimming took off 5 bases at V and 11 bases at J, with 12 bases between the two ends. In DNA form, the CDR3 reads TGTGCCATCAGTTTGGGGGCTATAGAGCTGTTTTTT. Translation gives CAISLGAIELFF.

This chain joins TRBV19 and TRBJ2-5; 8 bases line up with TRBD2. The CDR3 totals 17 residues. Germline V gene lookup returns CDR1 LNHDA and CDR2 SQIVND (reference sequence). Germline trimming cut 0 bases from V and 2 bases from J; bases unmatched to any gene: 8. The DNA of the CDR3 is TGTGCCAGTAGTATAGACCCTAGCGGGTTCTTACAAGAGACCCAGTACTTC. Protein: CASSIDPSGFLQETQYF.

This clone was counted once. V and J are TRBV19 and TRBJ2-1; 10 positions agree with TRBD2. There are 15 residues in the CDR3. V lost 3 bases to trimming and J lost 6 bases; unmatched junction nucleotides: 5. The V gene's germline CDR1 is LNHDA and CDR2 SQIVND (reference sequence). Here the CDR3 DNA reads TGTGCCAGTAGTATCTTTCTAGCGGGAGCCAATGAGCAGTTCTTC. Translating gives CASSIFLAGANEQFF. Full variable domain (rest looked up from reference TRBV19 and TRBJ2-1): DGGITQSPKYLFRKEGQNVTLSCEQNLNHDAMYWYRQDPGQGLRLIYYSQIVNDFQKGDIAEGYSVSREKKESFPLTVTSAQKNPTAFYLCASSIFLAGANEQFFGPGTRLTVL.

The gene calls are TRBV6-5 and TRBJ2-7, with D perhaps TRBD1 (6 bases). Germline assignment: CDR1 MNHEY and CDR2 SVGAGI. The CDR3 consists of 13 residues. Trimming removed 2 bases from V and 5 bases from J, with 10 bases in between. This CDR3 is CASSYATGHEQYF. For the CDR3, the DNA is TGTGCCAGCAGTTACGCCACAGGGCACGAGCAGTACTTC.

This chain joins TRBV4-1 and TRBJ2-5; possible D gene TRBD1, 5 bases. This CDR3 is 15 amino acids long. Between the trimmed V and J ends, which lost 5 bases and 3 bases, there was a span of 16 bases. Germline values: CDR1 MGHRA, CDR2 YSYEKL. The CDR3 region has the DNA TGCGCCAGCAGCAGAAGCGCAGGCAGGGAAGAGACCCAGTACTTC. Encoded protein: CASSRSAGREETQYF.

A note on this clone: Distinct nucleotide sequences in the sample also encode this CDR3. This chain joins TRBV3-1 (or the pseudogene TRBV3-2) and TRBJ2-7; D is ambiguous. The V end was cut by 3 bases, the J end by 4 bases, with 4 bases between. CDR1 and CDR2 from the germline V gene are LGHDT and YNNKEL (reference sequence). The CDR3 is 11 residues long. The chain's CDR3 is CASSHTYEQYF. DNA for the CDR3: TGTGCCAGCAGCCACACTTACGAGCAGTACTTC.

This clone was seen just once. This rearrangement joins TRBV4-3 to TRBJ1-2; TRBD1 agrees at 7 bases. CDR1 is LGHNA and CDR2 is YSLEER in the germline V gene. The CDR3 is 13 residues long. Germline trimming cut 4 bases from V and 6 bases from J; bases unmatched to any gene: 5. The CDR3 DNA reads as TGCGCCAGCAGCCGCACAGGGGAGAATGGCTACACCTTC. Its translation is CASSRTGENGYTF.

V is TRBV15 and J is TRBJ2-1; D is perhaps TRBD2 (6 bases). V lost 11 bases and J 4 bases, leaving 18 bases between the germline ends. CDR1 is LNHNV, CDR2 YYDKDF, per germline (reference sequence). The CDR3 runs 14 residues. Here the CDR3 reads CAVGVAEAYNEQFF. The DNA for the CDR3 is TGTGCCGTAGGGGTAGCGGAAGCGTACAATGAGCAGTTCTTC.

The CDR3 loop reads CASSSRQGRGYTF. The CDR3, as DNA: TGTGCCAGCAGCTCCCGACAGGGCCGTGGCTACACCTTC. The chain employs TRBV7-9 and TRBJ1-2; 7 bases align to TRBD1. From germline, CDR1 is SEHNR and CDR2 FQNEAQ (reference sequence). V lost 4 bases and J lost 7; bases outside the gene matches: 6. This CDR3 is built from 13 residues.

The V gene is TRBV19, the J gene TRBJ2-3; D is possibly TRBD2 (7 bases). The CDR3 is 14 residues long. Trimming removed 3 bases from V and 3 bases from J, with 10 bases in between. From germline, CDR1 is LNHDA and CDR2 SQIVND (reference sequence). CDR3 in DNA: TGTGCCAGTAGTATCGGGGGGCGTACAGATACGCAGTATTTT. As protein: CASSIGGRTDTQYF.

This chain links TRBV28 with TRBJ1-5; TRBD1 is a possible D gene (5 bases). Germline V lookup: CDR1 MDHEN, CDR2 SYDVKM. Trimming took off 7 bases at V and 0 bases at J, with 10 bases between the two ends. The length of the CDR3 is 14 residues. CDR3 amino acids: CASNAGFSNQPQHF. The CDR3 DNA reads TGTGCCAGCAATGCAGGGTTTAGCAATCAGCCCCAGCATTTT.

This chain links TRBV2 with TRBJ2-1, with 9 positions matching TRBD1. Germline lookup yields CDR1 SNHLY and CDR2 FYNNEI. The CDR3 contains 13 residues. With 7 bases clipped from V and 6 bases from J, the junction kept 4 bases outside the gene matches. The CDR3 bases are TGTGCCAGCACCATGACAGGGGGCAATGAGCAGTTCTTC. The encoded protein is CASTMTGGNEQFF.

The chain joins TRBV30 to TRBJ1-1, with D tentatively TRBD1 (6 bases). This CDR3 spans 13 amino acids. V was clipped by 3 bases and J by 0 bases, with 8 bases between them. Germline V gives CDR1 GTSNPN, CDR2 SVGIG (reference sequence). CDR3 loop: CAWRTGMNTEAFF. The CDR3 DNA sequence: TGTGCCTGGAGAACAGGGATGAACACTGAAGCTTTCTTT.

To note about this clone: At the DNA level, this CDR3 is encoded by other sequences in the same sample as well. The V call is TRBV5-1, the J call TRBJ1-1; D remains unclear. The CDR3 length is 13 residues. The V gene's germline CDR1 is SGHRS and CDR2 YFSETQ. The V and J ends lost 2 bases and 1 base respectively, with 6 bases between them. The chain's CDR3 is CASSFQENTEAFF. CDR3 coding DNA: TGCGCCAGCAGCTTTCAGGAGAACACTGAAGCTTTCTTT.

The rearrangement uses TRBV11-2 and TRBJ2-3; TRBD2 matches 9 bases. The germline CDR1 and CDR2 sequences are SGHAT and FQNNGV. V shed 5 bases and J 0 bases; nucleotides not matched to a gene: 6. The CDR3 has 16 amino acids. The CDR3: CASSLGLATSTDTQYF. The CDR3 region has the DNA TGTGCCAGCAGCCTAGGACTAGCGACTAGCACAGATACGCAGTATTTT. Full variable domain (missing parts from reference TRBV11-2 and TRBJ2-3): EAGVAQSPRYKIIEKRQSVAFWCNPISGHATLYWYQQILGQGPKLLIQFQNNGVVDDSQLPKDRFSAERLKGVDSTLKIQPAKLEDSAVYLCASSLGLATSTDTQYFGPGTRLTVL.

This clone was detected a few times. The V and J genes are TRBV7-6 and TRBJ1-3; 7 bases are shared with TRBD1. CDR1 is SGHVS, CDR2 FNYEAQ, per germline. After removal of 3 bases from V and 0 bases from J, the junction contained 8 bases not matched to a gene. CDR3 size: 17 residues. The CDR3 region is CASSFIGTASSGNTIYF. The DNA for the CDR3 is TGTGCCAGCAGCTTCATCGGGACAGCTAGCTCTGGAAACACCATATATTTT. The full variable domain, its missing parts supplied by reference TRBV7-6 and TRBJ1-3, is GAGVSQSPRYKVTKRGQDVALRCDPISGHVSLYWYRQALGQGPEFLTYFNYEAQQDKSGLPNDRFSAERPEGSISTLTIQRTEQRDSAMYRCASSFIGTASSGNTIYFGEGSWLTVV.

This clone was detected once. The chain has TRBV28 and TRBJ1-1; maybe TRBD1 (5 bases). The ends were cut back, 6 bases at V and 2 bases at J, with 10 bases in the middle. The CDR3 length is 13 residues. Germline lookup yields CDR1 MDHEN and CDR2 SYDVKM. CDR3 nucleotide sequence: TGTGCCAGCAGACAACAGGCTAACACTGAAGCTTTCTTT. Encoded protein: CASRQQANTEAFF.

The J gene is TRBJ2-4, the V gene TRBV28; D is possibly TRBD1 (5 bases). From germline, CDR1 is MDHEN and CDR2 SYDVKM. V lost 6 bases and J 16 bases, leaving 22 bases between the germline ends. This CDR3 comprises 13 residues. The CDR3 sequence is CASRRPEQGLAYF. In DNA, the CDR3 is TGTGCCAGCAGACGCCCCGAGCAGGGCCTGGCCTACTTC.